The TCR beta chain under discussion was sequenced for a study of T cell changes during pregnancy in multiple sclerosis. Some clones are missing from TCRdb's copy, which holds only in-frame ones; the method was immunoSEQ multiplex PCR. This table has 45,000 to 55,000 clones, approximately 85% appearing once. This sequence originates from a female donor with multiple sclerosis, enrolled in a pregnancy study. Sequences were derived from CD4+ T cells from peripheral blood mononuclear cells, sampled in the second trimester of pregnancy.

The CDR3 DNA reads TGCGCCAGCAGTGACTCGGGACAGGATCCTGAAGCTTTCTTT. Its protein is CASSDSGQDPEAFF. The V gene is TRBV10-1, the J gene TRBJ1-1; 8 positions agree with TRBD1. Germline trimming cut 3 bases from V and 6 bases from J; bases unmatched to any gene: 6. This CDR3 spans 14 amino acids. Germline lookup yields CDR1 WNHNN and CDR2 SYGVQD (reference sequence).